One and the same sample provided the 17 T cell receptor beta chains below, sequenced in a study of T cell responses to AZD1222 COVID-19 vaccine. Generated by immunoSEQ multiplex PCR, the TCRdb table keeps only in-frame clones and is missing some. The sample records about 94,000 clones, approximately 88% being singletons. Sequencing used peripheral blood, obtained 28 days after the second AZD1222 dose. These receptors all come from an adult who received the AZD1222 COVID-19 vaccine.

The J gene is TRBJ1-5, the V gene TRBV24-1; the D is unclear. V was shortened by 5 bases and J by 4 bases, with 5 bases between the two germline ends. From germline, CDR1 is KGHDR and CDR2 SFDVKD. The CDR3 sequence is 12 residues long. The CDR3 protein is CATSAGNQPQHF. Here the CDR3 DNA reads TGTGCCACCAGTGCCGGGAATCAGCCCCAGCATTTT.

V usage is TRBV6-2 or TRBV6-3 and J usage is TRBJ1-1; no reliable D call. Looked up from germline, CDR1 is MNHEY and CDR2 is SVGEGT. The CDR3 loop spans 12 amino acids. With 2 bases removed from V and 6 bases from J, the gap between germline ends came to 7 bases. The chain's CDR3 is CASSYPIPEAFF. CDR3 bases: TGTGCCAGCAGTTACCCTATCCCTGAAGCTTTCTTT.

The chain combines TRBV6-6 with TRBJ1-5; no reliable D call. CDR1 and CDR2 from the germline V gene are MNHNY and SVGAGI (reference sequence). The CDR3 has 13 amino acids. Trimming took off 6 bases at V and 2 bases at J, with 8 bases between the two ends. The CDR3 is CASRFRGNQPQHF. The CDR3 DNA follows: TGTGCCAGCAGGTTTAGGGGCAATCAGCCCCAGCATTTT.

The J gene is TRBJ2-1, the V gene TRBV18, with 11 bases fitting TRBD1. V shed 5 bases and J 7 bases; nucleotides not matched to a gene: 4. The germline V gene encodes CDR1 KGHSH and CDR2 LQKENI. The length of the CDR3 is 14 residues. Written as DNA, the CDR3 is TGTGCCAGCTCAGGACAGGGGGCGCGAAATGAGCAGTTCTTC. It is translated as CASSGQGARNEQFF.

The chain is built from TRBV15 and TRBJ2-1; D possibly uses TRBD1 or TRBD2 (6 bases each). Trimming left V 8 bases short and J 2 bases short, with 16 bases between. The V gene's germline CDR1 is LNHNV and CDR2 YYDKDF (reference sequence). This CDR3 spans 15 amino acids. CDR3 residues: CATPRGREAYNEQFF. In nucleotides, the CDR3 is TGTGCCACCCCCCGGGGGCGGGAAGCCTACAATGAGCAGTTCTTC. The full variable domain, its missing parts supplied by reference TRBV15 and TRBJ2-1, is DAMVIQNPRYQVTQFGKPVTLSCSQTLNHNVMYWYQQKSSQAPKLLFHYYDKDFNNEADTPDNFQSRRPNTSFCFLDIRSPGLGDTAMYLCATPRGREAYNEQFFGPGTRLTVL.

The chain couples TRBV7-9 to TRBJ1-2, with D unresolved. Germline values: CDR1 SEHNR, CDR2 FQNEAQ (reference sequence). CDR3 length: 15 amino acids. Trimming left V 5 bases short and J 2 bases short, with 15 bases between. CDR3 nucleotide sequence: TGTGCCAGCAGCCCCCTGAAGGACGGAAACTATGGCTACACCTTC. This codes for CASSPLKDGNYGYTF. The entire variable domain, with the rest obtained from reference TRBV7-9 and TRBJ1-2, is as follows: DTGVSQNPRHKITKRGQNVTFRCDPISEHNRLYWYRQTLGQGPEFLTYFQNEAQLEKSRLLSDRFSAERPKGSFSTLEIQRTEQGDSAMYLCASSPLKDGNYGYTFGSGTRLTVV.

This clone occurred many times. The chain couples TRBV29-1 to TRBJ2-3; 7 bases are a match to TRBD1. Germline CDR1 and CDR2: SQVTM and ANQGSEA. This CDR3 region has 15 residues. J was trimmed by 0 bases and V by 6 bases; bases with no gene match: 9. The CDR3 DNA is TGCAGCGTCGACCCCGGGACAGAAAGCACAGATACGCAGTATTTT. Translated: CSVDPGTESTDTQYF.

This rearrangement joins TRBV25-1 to TRBJ2-5; possibly TRBD1 or TRBD2 for D (5 bases each). The V and J ends lost 3 bases and 5 bases respectively, with 10 bases between them. The CDR3 sequence is 13 residues long. Germline V gene sequence: CDR1 MGHDK, CDR2 SYGVNS. The chain's CDR3 is CASSDRGRETQYF. For the CDR3, the DNA is TGTGCCAGCAGTGATCGGGGCAGGGAGACCCAGTACTTC.

The rearrangement links TRBV5-1 to TRBJ2-3, with D maybe TRBD2 (6 bases). Germline V lookup: CDR1 SGHRS, CDR2 YFSETQ. Trimming took off 4 bases at V and 2 bases at J, with 17 bases between the two ends. The CDR3 sequence is 16 residues long. The CDR3 here is CASSLEVRDYTDTQYF. CDR3 coding DNA: TGCGCCAGCAGCCTTGAGGTGCGGGATTACACAGATACGCAGTATTTT.

The chain carries TRBV7-3 and TRBJ2-1; 11 bases agree with TRBD1. V trimming: 6 bases; J trimming: 0 bases; junction bases outside the gene matches: 10. CDR1 SGHTA and CDR2 FQGTGA come from the germline V gene. This CDR3 has 18 residues. CDR3 nucleotides: TGTGCCAGCAGTCGGGGGACAGGGGGATCCAGCTCCTACAATGAGCAGTTCTTC. It translates to CASSRGTGGSSSYNEQFF.

The chain joins TRBV10-2 to TRBJ2-3; 12 nucleotides line up with TRBD2. This CDR3 spans 16 amino acids. The V segment lost 5 bases and the J segment 5 bases; nucleotides outside the gene matches: 8. Looked up from germline, CDR1 is WSHSY and CDR2 is SAAADI. For the CDR3, the DNA is TGCGCCAGCAGTCACTCACCTAGCGGGAGGGGAGATACGCAGTATTTT. This codes for CASSHSPSGRGDTQYF.

The chain joins TRBV5-1 to TRBJ2-3; 7 nucleotides agree with TRBD1. CDR3 length: 17 amino acids. V trimming: 4 bases; J trimming: 1 base; junction bases outside the gene matches: 12. Germline CDR1 is SGHRS and CDR2 is YFSETQ. CDR3 amino acids: CASSGRYRGIGTDTQYF. CDR3 DNA sequence: TGCGCCAGCAGCGGTCGGTACAGGGGCATTGGCACAGATACGCAGTATTTT. Variable domain in full (rest from reference TRBV5-1 and TRBJ2-3): KAGVTQTPRYLIKTRGQQVTLSCSPISGHRSVSWYQQTPGQGLQFLFEYFSETQRNKGNFPGRFSGRQFSNSRSEMNVSTLELGDSALYLCASSGRYRGIGTDTQYFGPGTRLTVL.

The rearrangement links TRBV9 to TRBJ2-1, with D perhaps TRBD1 or TRBD2 (5 bases each). Trimming left V 4 bases short and J 9 bases short, with 11 bases between. The CDR3 consists of 12 residues. Germline CDR1 is SGDLS and CDR2 is YYNGEE. This chain's CDR3 is CASSPGAGEQFF. The CDR3 DNA reads as TGTGCCAGCAGCCCCGGGGCCGGTGAGCAGTTCTTC.

V usage is TRBV9 and J usage is TRBJ2-7; TRBD2 matches at 9 bases. Germline V gene sequence: CDR1 SGDLS, CDR2 YYNGEE. V lost 2 bases, J lost 6 bases, and 12 bases stayed unmatched. The CDR3 runs to 16 residues. The CDR3 sequence is CASSVNLAGAGGEQYF. CDR3 coding DNA: TGTGCCAGCAGCGTCAACTTAGCGGGAGCGGGTGGCGAGCAGTACTTC.

The chain is built from TRBV19 and TRBJ2-5; D may be TRBD1 or TRBD2 (5 bases each). V was pared by 3 bases and J by 5 bases, with 13 bases between. Germline CDR1 is LNHDA and CDR2 is SQIVND (reference sequence). This CDR3 region has 14 residues. This chain's CDR3 is CASSIFSGSETQYF. The CDR3, as DNA: TGTGCCAGTAGTATTTTTTCAGGGAGTGAGACCCAGTACTTC.

This chain links TRBV21-1 with TRBJ1-6. TRBV21-1 is noted as a pseudogene. The CDR3 has 15 residues. The CDR3 loop is CASSRDGSYNSPLHF. CDR3 nucleotides: TGTGCCAGCAGCCGCGACGGATCCTATAATTCACCCCTCCACTTT.

The J gene is TRBJ1-5, the V gene TRBV12-3 or TRBV12-4; D ambiguous. Deletions cut 6 bases from V and 11 bases from J, with 17 bases between. CDR3 length: 13 amino acids. For the CDR3, the DNA is TGTGCCAGCAGCCCGGGCCGGATGGGGTCCCAGCATTTT. This translates into CASSPGRMGSQHF.